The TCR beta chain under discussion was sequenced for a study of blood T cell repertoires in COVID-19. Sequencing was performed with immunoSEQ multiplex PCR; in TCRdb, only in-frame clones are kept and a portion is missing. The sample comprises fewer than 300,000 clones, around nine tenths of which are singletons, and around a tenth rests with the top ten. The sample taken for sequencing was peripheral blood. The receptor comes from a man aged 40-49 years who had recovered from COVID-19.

CDR3 nucleotides: TGTGCCAGCAGCTTACGCTTAGGACAGTTAGAAGCTTTCTTT. Residues: CASSLRLGQLEAFF. The V gene is TRBV11-1, the J gene TRBJ1-1; tentative D call: TRBD1 (6 bases). CDR1 SGHAT and CDR2 FQDESV come from the germline V gene (reference sequence). V shed 2 bases and J shed 8 bases, with 15 bases lying between them. The CDR3 extends over 14 amino acids.